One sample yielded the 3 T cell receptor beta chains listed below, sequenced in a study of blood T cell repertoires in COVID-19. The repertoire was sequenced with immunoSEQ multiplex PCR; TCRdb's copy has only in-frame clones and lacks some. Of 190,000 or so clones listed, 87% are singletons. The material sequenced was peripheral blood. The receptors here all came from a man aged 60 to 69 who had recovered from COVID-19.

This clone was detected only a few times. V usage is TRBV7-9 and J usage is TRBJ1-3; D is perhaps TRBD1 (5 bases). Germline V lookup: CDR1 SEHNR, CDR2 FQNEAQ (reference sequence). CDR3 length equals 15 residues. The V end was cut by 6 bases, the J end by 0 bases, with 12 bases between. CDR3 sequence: CASSQGVSSGNTIYF. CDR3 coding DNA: TGTGCCAGCAGTCAAGGGGTGAGCTCTGGAAACACCATATATTTT.

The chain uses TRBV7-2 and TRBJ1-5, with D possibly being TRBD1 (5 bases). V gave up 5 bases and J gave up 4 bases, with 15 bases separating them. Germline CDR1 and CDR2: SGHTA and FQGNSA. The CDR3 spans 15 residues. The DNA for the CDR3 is TGTGCCAGCAGCCCAAGGACAACCCCTAATCAGCCCCAGCATTTT. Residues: CASSPRTTPNQPQHF.

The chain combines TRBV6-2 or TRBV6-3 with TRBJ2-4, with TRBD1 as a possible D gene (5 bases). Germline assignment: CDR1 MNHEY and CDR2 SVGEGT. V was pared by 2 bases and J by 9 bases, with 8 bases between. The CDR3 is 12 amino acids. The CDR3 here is CASSYQGGIQYF. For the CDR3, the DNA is TGTGCCAGCAGTTACCAGGGCGGCATTCAGTACTTC.